Below are 21 T cell receptor beta chains sequenced from a single sample in a study of Tregs in tolerant kidney transplant recipients. Recipients received nonmyeloablative bone marrow transplants from related graft donors, with transient mixed chimerism. TCRdb's table, derived via immunoSEQ multiplex PCR, lists solely in-frame clones and lacks some. This sample contains some 30,000 clones. Material: CD4+ T cells from blood (PBMCs), obtained 24 months after the transplant. These receptors were taken from a human patient who received a combined kidney and bone marrow transplant. Some T cells may be transferred from the graft donor.

Of note for this clone: The read ends 3 residues early relative to the CDR3; the germline J gene fills the gap. The J gene is TRBJ2-4, the V gene TRBV19, with 8 bases fitting TRBD2. V lost 8 bases, J lost 1 base, and 16 bases stayed unmatched. The CDR3 is 18 amino acids. Per germline, CDR1 LNHDA and CDR2 SQIVND (reference sequence). The chain's CDR3 is CASGPGTRDGGAKNIQYF. Partial CDR3 DNA: TGTGCCAGTGGCCCCGGGACTAGAGACGGAGGGGCCAAAAACATT.

Concerning this clone itself: With the read ending 3 residues before the CDR3 end, the germline J gene is used to fill in that end. The chain has TRBV30 and TRBJ1-5; D is unclear. V lost 2 bases to trimming and J lost 0 bases, with 11 bases between them. In germline, CDR1 is GTSNPN, CDR2 SVGIG (reference sequence). The CDR3 runs 15 residues. CDR3 bases read: TGTGCCTGGAGTTCCGCACGGGGTAGCAATCAGCCC. This encodes CAWSSARGSNQP. The whole CDR3 sequence reads CAWSSARGSNQPQHF.

As for this clone: The read gets to within 3 residues of the CDR3 end, and the germline J gene fills in the rest. The V call is TRBV7-9, the J call TRBJ2-7, with 9 positions matching TRBD2. J gave up 1 base and V 0 bases, and 1 base lay outside the gene matches. The CDR3 runs to 15 residues. The germline V gene has CDR1 SEHNR and CDR2 FQNEAQ (reference sequence). CDR3 bases read: TGTGCCAGCAGCTTAGCAAGCGGGAGGTCCTACGAG. This translates into CASSLASGRSYE. The complete CDR3 reads CASSLASGRSYEQYF. Variable domain in full (rest from reference TRBV7-9 and TRBJ2-7): DTGVSQNPRHKITKRGQNVTFRCDPISEHNRLYWYRQTLGQGPEFLTYFQNEAQLEKSRLLSDRFSAERPKGSFSTLEIQRTEQGDSAMYLCASSLASGRSYEQYFGPGTRLTVT.

On this clone: The sequenced fragment ends 3 residues before the CDR3 boundary, so the rest is inferred from the germline J gene. The chain carries TRBV19 and TRBJ2-3, with 7 bases lining up with TRBD1. The CDR3 has 15 residues. Trimming at V came to 4 bases and at J to 2 bases, leaving 6 bases not matched to a gene. Looked up from germline, CDR1 is LNHDA and CDR2 is SQIVND (reference sequence). The CDR3: CASSKTGFDTDTQYF. Partial CDR3 DNA: TGTGCCAGTAGTAAGACAGGGTTCGACACAGATACG.

The part of the CDR3 DNA that was read is TGTGCCAGCTCACCAAAGGGGAACTCCTACGAG. Translation gives CASSPKGNSYE. The entire CDR3 reads CASSPKGNSYEQYF. V and J are TRBV18 and TRBJ2-7, with D tentatively TRBD1 (5 bases). The CDR3 extends 3 residues past the end of the read, so its final part is completed from the germline J gene. This CDR3 comprises 14 residues. V was pared by 2 bases and J by 0 bases, with 8 bases between. Germline assignment: CDR1 KGHSH and CDR2 LQKENI.

As concerns this clone: The CDR3 goes on 3 residues after the read ends, and that part is filled in from the germline J gene. V usage is TRBV7-2 and J usage is TRBJ2-1, with 12 bases identical to TRBD1. This CDR3 has 14 residues. Unmatched junction bases numbered 5, after V lost 6 bases and J lost 8 bases. Germline V gene sequence: CDR1 SGHTA, CDR2 FQGNSA. CDR3 DNA, as far as it was read: TGTGCCAGCAGACCCGGGACAGGGGGCTATGAG. The encoded protein is CASRPGTGGYE. The entire CDR3 reads CASRPGTGGYEQFF.

Points on this clone: The read terminates 3 residues before the CDR3 end, so the remaining end is supplied by the germline J gene. The rearrangement uses TRBV10-3 and TRBJ2-3; D is ambiguous. CDR1 is ENHRY, CDR2 SYGVKD, per germline. V lost 0 bases to trimming and J lost 3 bases, with 7 bases between them. This CDR3 has 14 residues. CDR3 DNA, as far as it was read: TGTGCCATCAGTGAGTCCAGAAAGACAGATACG. Translating it yields CAISESRKTDT. From start to end, the CDR3 is CAISESRKTDTQYF.

With respect to this clone: The read halts 3 residues ahead of the CDR3 end, with the missing end drawn from the germline J gene. V is TRBV20-1 and J is TRBJ2-1; D remains unclear. The CDR3 runs 16 residues. V lost 1 base to trimming and J lost 3 bases, with 16 bases between them. Per the germline V gene, CDR1 is DFQATT and CDR2 is SNEGSKA (reference sequence). The CDR3 is CSARVLRNSLYNEQFF. The covered CDR3 bases are TGCAGTGCTAGAGTCCTAAGGAATAGCCTCTACAATGAG.

Points on this clone: The read falls 3 residues short of the CDR3 end, and the missing part is taken from the germline J gene. The rearrangement links TRBV2 to TRBJ2-1, with 7 nucleotides matching TRBD1. CDR1 SNHLY and CDR2 FYNNEI come from the germline V gene. The CDR3 consists of 14 residues. After removal of 4 bases from V and 9 bases from J, the junction contained 9 bases not matched to a gene. The CDR3 loop reads CASSGLPGDSEQFF. The sequenced CDR3 bases are TGTGCCAGCAGTGGTCTCCCTGGGGACAGTGAG.

A word on this clone: The read ends 3 residues early relative to the CDR3; the germline J gene fills the gap. This sequence joins TRBV2 and TRBJ2-7, with D possibly matching TRBD2 (6 bases). Between the trimmed V and J ends, which lost 3 bases and 2 bases, there was a span of 14 bases. This CDR3 has 15 residues. Germline V gene data show CDR1 as SNHLY and CDR2 as FYNNEI. This chain's CDR3 is CASSDPGGDAYEQYF. The covered CDR3 bases are TGTGCCAGCAGTGATCCAGGAGGGGATGCCTACGAG.

About this clone: The sequence runs out 3 residues before the end of the CDR3; the remainder is reconstructed from the germline J gene. The chain uses TRBV19 and TRBJ1-1; D gene uncertain. The germline CDR1 and CDR2 sequences are LNHDA and SQIVND (reference sequence). V was pared by 6 bases and J by 4 bases, with 15 bases between. The CDR3 consists of 14 residues. The CDR3 bases that were read are TGTGCCAGTAGCCCTCAAGGGCCCCCCACTGAA. This encodes CASSPQGPPTE. The entire CDR3 protein reads CASSPQGPPTEAFF.

This chain's CDR3 is CASSLHGQAFF. The sequenced CDR3 bases are TGCGCCAGCAGCCTACATGGGCAA. The chain is built from TRBV4-1 and TRBJ1-1, with unresolved D. The read ends 3 residues early relative to the CDR3; the germline J gene fills the gap. The CDR3 is 11 amino acids. Per germline, CDR1 MGHRA and CDR2 YSYEKL.

With regard to this clone: The read terminates 3 residues ahead of where the CDR3 ends, so the germline J gene completes it. This sequence joins TRBV29-1 and TRBJ1-2, with 8 bases aligning to TRBD1. Per germline, CDR1 SQVTM and CDR2 ANQGSEA. This CDR3 comprises 10 residues. CDR3 DNA (partial): TGCAGCGTGGACAGGGACGGC. Translating it yields CSVDRDG. The whole CDR3 is CSVDRDGYTF.

Points on this clone: The missing CDR3 end, 3 residues past where the read stops, is filled in from the germline J gene. The chain couples TRBV19 to TRBJ2-7; TRBD1 matches at 10 bases. Per the germline V gene, CDR1 is LNHDA and CDR2 is SQIVND (reference sequence). There are 16 residues in the CDR3. The junction had 10 bases not matched to a gene; V was cut back by 8 bases and J by 0 bases. The CDR3 bases that were read are TGTGCCAGTTCCTACGCGGGACAGGGGAGCTCCTACGAG. The encoded protein is CASSYAGQGSSYE. The entire CDR3 protein is CASSYAGQGSSYEQYF.

About this clone itself: The CDR3 end falls 3 residues outside the read, so it is completed with the germline J gene. This sequence joins TRBV20-1 and TRBJ1-5; TRBD1 is a possible D gene (6 bases). The length of the CDR3 is 12 residues. The V end was cut by 5 bases, the J end by 7 bases, with 12 bases between. Germline-derived CDR1 and CDR2 are DFQATT and SNEGSKA (reference sequence). CDR3 residues: CSAYTGNQPQHF. Incomplete CDR3 DNA: TGCAGTGCTTATACAGGGAACCAGCCC.

Incomplete CDR3 DNA: TGCGCCAGCAGCAGGACTAGCGGGAGTAGCACAGATACG. The encoded protein is CASSRTSGSSTDT. The entire CDR3 protein is CASSRTSGSSTDTQYF. The chain couples TRBV4-1 to TRBJ2-3; 13 bases line up with TRBD2. The read is 3 residues too short to cover the CDR3 end, so that end is filled in from the germline J gene. With V trimmed by 5 bases and J by 0 bases, 2 bases remained unmatched. The CDR3 spans 16 residues. CDR1 is MGHRA and CDR2 is YSYEKL in the germline V gene.

As concerns this clone: The sequenced fragment ends 3 residues before the CDR3 boundary, so the rest is inferred from the germline J gene. This sequence joins TRBV20-1 and TRBJ2-3, with 10 bases lining up with TRBD2. Germline V CDR1 and CDR2: DFQATT, SNEGSKA (reference sequence). The J segment lost 6 bases and the V segment lost 5 bases, leaving 14 bases of the junction unmatched. The CDR3 length is 16 residues. CDR3 DNA, as far as it was read: TGCAGTGCTCATGGTTCTAGCGGGAGTGGAGGGGATACG. Translated, it gives CSAHGSSGSGGDT. The entire CDR3 protein is CSAHGSSGSGGDTQYF.

A remark on this clone: The read comes to an end 3 residues before the CDR3 does, leaving the germline J gene to fill in the end. The chain has TRBV7-3 and TRBJ2-7; D is unclear. V was pared by 5 bases and J by 4 bases, with 12 bases between. Germline CDR1 reads SGHTA; CDR2 reads FQGTGA. The CDR3 sequence is 13 residues long. The CDR3 reads CASSPGVGYEQYF. The CDR3 bases that were read are TGTGCCAGCAGCCCAGGAGTGGGTTACGAG.

With respect to this clone: The read halts 3 residues ahead of the CDR3 end, with the missing end drawn from the germline J gene. The chain couples TRBV19 to TRBJ2-5, with a weak D call TRBD1 (6 bases). Germline-derived CDR1 and CDR2 are LNHDA and SQIVND (reference sequence). With 9 bases removed from V and 1 base from J, the gap between germline ends came to 15 bases. This CDR3 has 14 amino acids. The chain's CDR3 is CASSIGQSQETQYF. The sequenced CDR3 bases are TGTGCCAGCTCTATAGGACAGAGCCAAGAGACC. The entire variable domain, with the rest obtained from reference TRBV19 and TRBJ2-5, is as follows: DGGITQSPKYLFRKEGQNVTLSCEQNLNHDAMYWYRQDPGQGLRLIYYSQIVNDFQKGDIAEGYSVSREKKESFPLTVTSAQKNPTAFYLCASSIGQSQETQYFGPGTRLLVL.

To note about this clone: Sequencing ends 3 residues short of the CDR3 end; the germline J gene provides the rest. The J gene is TRBJ2-3, the V gene TRBV7-9, with 10 bases matching TRBD2. Germline CDR1 is SEHNR and CDR2 is FQNEAQ (reference sequence). The CDR3 covers 15 residues. The J segment lost 5 bases and the V segment lost 4 bases, leaving 6 bases of the junction unmatched. CDR3 amino acids: CASSSMTSGLDTQYF. The CDR3 bases that were read are TGTGCCAGCAGCTCCATGACTAGCGGGTTAGATACG.

For this clone: The observed sequence ends 3 residues before the CDR3 terminus, with the missing tail filled in from the germline J gene. The chain carries TRBV20-1 and TRBJ2-7; 7 bases agree with TRBD1. This CDR3 is 13 amino acids long. J gave up 3 bases and V 3 bases, and 5 bases lay outside the gene matches. The germline gives CDR1 DFQATT, CDR2 SNEGSKA (reference sequence). The sequenced CDR3 bases are TGCAGTGCTAGCCGGGACAGAGGCTACGAG. This translates into CSASRDRGYE. The entire CDR3 sequence reads CSASRDRGYEQYF.